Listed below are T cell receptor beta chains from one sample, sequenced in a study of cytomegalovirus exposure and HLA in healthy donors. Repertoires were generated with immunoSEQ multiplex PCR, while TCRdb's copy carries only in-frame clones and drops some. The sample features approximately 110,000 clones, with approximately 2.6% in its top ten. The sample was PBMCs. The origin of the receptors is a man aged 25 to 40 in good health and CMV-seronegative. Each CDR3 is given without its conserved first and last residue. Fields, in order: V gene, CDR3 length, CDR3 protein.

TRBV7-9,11,ASSLGTNTEAF
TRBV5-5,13,ASSYLAGGLETQY
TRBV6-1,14,ASSGTARPFTYEQY
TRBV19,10,ASSPSTDTQY
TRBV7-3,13,ASTIDRGSPYEQY
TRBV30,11,AWSRDSVDEQH
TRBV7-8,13,ASRTSTSGISEQY
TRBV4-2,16,ASSLISPPAGYSYEQY
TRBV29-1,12,SVEVSLAGDEQF
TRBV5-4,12,AWKPRGGAYEQY
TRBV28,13,ASSLRREGRYEQF
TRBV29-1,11,SVVGQGAAEGF
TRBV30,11,AWTGTSAYEQY
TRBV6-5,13,ASSYSTRVPYEQY
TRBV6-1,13,ASSPNPGQITEAF
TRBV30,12,AWSDQREIDEQY
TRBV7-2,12,ASSRTDSYNEQF